The following is a T cell receptor (beta chain) sequence with its context. Its antigen is unknown. No quality values exist for individual bases; no much larger clone is one base distant. TCR cDNA was synthesized by 5'RACE template switching, which introduced a universal primer site and unique molecular identifiers. cDNA synthesis was primed from both the TCR alpha and TCR beta constant segments. Library amplification used two PCR steps, and the second PCR step added sample barcodes and sequencing adapters. Sequencing of libraries was done on Illumina HiSeq 2500 (2x100 bp) or NovaSeq (2x150 bp). In the source study's methods: Reads were demultiplexed and collapsed into UMI consensus sequences with MIGEC, and V(D)J alignment was performed with MiXCR. Using edgeR on replicate PBMC samples, clonotypes were called vaccine-responding if FDR was below 0.01 and the log2 fold change was above 5 up to day 15. Each bulk clonotype was labeled CD4 or CD8 based on which sequenced repertoire, CD4 or CD8, contained the clonotype at higher abundance. TCRdb trimmed the raw reads at Q25, called clones with MiXCR and kept productive beta chains. Identical CDR3 proteins give one entry, which carries the most common genes and DNA. What appears here as the V and J calls and clone size reflects TCRdb's work, not the paper's. The sample table records roughly 500,000 distinct CDR3 sequences; under 25% of these occur just once. Over 11% of the sample lies in the top ten.

The data are from a study of T cells after yellow fever vaccination (dated by TCRdb to about 2019). For context, the study as a whole: The SMART-Seq v4 Ultra Low Input RNA kit was used to prepare libraries from fractions with low cell numbers. To follow T-cell clones before and after primary and booster YFV17D yellow fever vaccination, bulk TCR alpha and beta repertoires were sequenced over time. The cohort comprised two healthy male donors, one aged 18 to 29 and one aged 30 to 40 years. Blood was collected at multiple timepoints before and after primary and secondary immunization, and bulk PBMC replicates and cell subsets were isolated.

In the paper's terms, the treatment or condition label means: live attenuated yellow fever vaccine strain. At every blood-draw timepoint, two biological replicates of bulk PBMCs were collected. A standard Ficoll-Paque protocol was used to isolate PBMCs from peripheral blood. TriZol was used to extract RNA from bulk PBMCs, from CD4 and CD8 fractions, and from dextramer-positive and dextramer-negative fractions. Overall study outcomes, separate from this receptor: A small fraction of clonotypes appeared in both the CD4 and CD8 compartments, likely as a result of convergent recombination. The secondary T-cell response was found to be weaker but faster than the primary response, with a peak reached on day 5 rather than on day 15. Only a couple of donors were included in the study, so the extent to which the findings can be generalized is limited. FACS-sorted repertoires could contain abundant contaminating clonotypes from the bulk population, so computational filtering was required. After the booster, most clones that had expanded after primary vaccination were detected again (over 95% of CD4 and roughly 86% of CD8), suggesting broad maintenance of memory.

V lost 0 bases and J lost 4 bases, and the count of bases not matched to a germline gene is 3. From a lookup of the germline V gene, CDR1 and CDR2 are SGHRS and YFSETQ. Inclusive of the bounding cysteine and phenylalanine, the CDR3 is 15 residues long. Here the CDR3 DNA is all that survives: 45 bases in frame from base 1. This sequence originates from a man in his thirties or forties who received the YFV17D yellow fever vaccine. This sequence uses TRBV5-1 and TRBJ2-3; TRBD2 aligns with 9 central bases. The sample was PBMCs, taken 15 days after the yellow fever booster vaccination. The CDR3 sequence is CASSLGGRAPDTQYF. The base sequence is TGCGCCAGCAGCTTGGGCGGGAGGGCCCCAGATACGCAGTATTTT. Joined to the reference TRBV5-1 and TRBJ2-3 proteins, this CDR3 gives the full variable domain: KAGVTQTPRYLIKTRGQQVTLSCSPISGHRSVSWYQQTPGQGLQFLFEYFSETQRNKGNFPGRFSGRQFSNSRSEMNVSTLELGDSALYLCASSLGGRAPDTQYFGPGTRLTVL.